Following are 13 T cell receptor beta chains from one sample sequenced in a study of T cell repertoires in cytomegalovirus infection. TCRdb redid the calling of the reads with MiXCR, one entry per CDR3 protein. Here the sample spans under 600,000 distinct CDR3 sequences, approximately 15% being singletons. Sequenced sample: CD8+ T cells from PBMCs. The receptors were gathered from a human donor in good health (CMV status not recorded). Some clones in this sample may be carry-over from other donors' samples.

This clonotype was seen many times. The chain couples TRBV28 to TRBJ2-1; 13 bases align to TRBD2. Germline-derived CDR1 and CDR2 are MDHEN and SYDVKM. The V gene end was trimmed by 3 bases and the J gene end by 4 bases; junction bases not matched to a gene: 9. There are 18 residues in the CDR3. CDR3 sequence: CASSFPTSGRDGYNEQFF. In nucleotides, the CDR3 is TGTGCCAGCAGTTTCCCCACTAGCGGGAGGGATGGGTACAATGAGCAGTTCTTC.

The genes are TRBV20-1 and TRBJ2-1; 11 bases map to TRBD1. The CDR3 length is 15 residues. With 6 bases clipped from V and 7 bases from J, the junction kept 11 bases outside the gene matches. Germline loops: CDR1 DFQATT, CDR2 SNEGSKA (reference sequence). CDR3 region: CSAYAGTGGLNEQFF. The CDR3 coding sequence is TGCAGTGCGTACGCCGGGACAGGGGGTTTAAATGAGCAGTTCTTC.

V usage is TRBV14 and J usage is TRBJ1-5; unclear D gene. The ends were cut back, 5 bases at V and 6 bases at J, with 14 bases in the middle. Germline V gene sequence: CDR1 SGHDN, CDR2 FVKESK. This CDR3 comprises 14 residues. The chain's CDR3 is CASSGYVYSQPQHF. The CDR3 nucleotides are TGTGCCAGCAGCGGATACGTTTACAGTCAGCCCCAGCATTTT.

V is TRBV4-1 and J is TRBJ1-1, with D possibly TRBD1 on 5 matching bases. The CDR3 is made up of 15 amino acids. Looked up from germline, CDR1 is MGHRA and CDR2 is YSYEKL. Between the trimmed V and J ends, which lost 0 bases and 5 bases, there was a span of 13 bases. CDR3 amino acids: CASSQERGMGTEAFF. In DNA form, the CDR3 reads TGCGCCAGCAGCCAAGAACGGGGGATGGGTACTGAAGCTTTCTTT.

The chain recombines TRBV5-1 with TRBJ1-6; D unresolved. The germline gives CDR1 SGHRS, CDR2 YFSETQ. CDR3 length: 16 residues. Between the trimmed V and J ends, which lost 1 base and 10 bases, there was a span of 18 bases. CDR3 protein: CASSLRGPHEQSPLHF. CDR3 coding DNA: TGCGCCAGCAGCTTGCGCGGCCCACATGAGCAGTCACCCCTCCACTTT.

The CDR3 DNA is TGTGCCAGCAGGGGGACTAGCGGGAGGGATACGCAGTATTTT. It is translated as CASRGTSGRDTQYF. This chain uses TRBV28 with TRBJ2-3; 15 bases fit TRBD2. V gave up 6 bases and J gave up 6 bases; unmatched junction bases: 1. The CDR3 sequence is 14 residues long. Germline V gives CDR1 MDHEN, CDR2 SYDVKM. Looking up the rest from reference TRBV28 and TRBJ2-3 gives the full variable domain: DVKVTQSSRYLVKRTGEKVFLECVQDMDHENMFWYRQDPGLGLRLIYFSYDVKMKEKGDIPEGYSVSREKKERFSLILESASTNQTSMYLCASRGTSGRDTQYFGPGTRLTVL.

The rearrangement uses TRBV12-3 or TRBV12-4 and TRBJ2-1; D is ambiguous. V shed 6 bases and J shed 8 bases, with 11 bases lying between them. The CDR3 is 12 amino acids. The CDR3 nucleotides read TGTGCCAGCAGCTACTTCAAGGATGAGCAGTTCTTC. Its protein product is CASSYFKDEQFF.

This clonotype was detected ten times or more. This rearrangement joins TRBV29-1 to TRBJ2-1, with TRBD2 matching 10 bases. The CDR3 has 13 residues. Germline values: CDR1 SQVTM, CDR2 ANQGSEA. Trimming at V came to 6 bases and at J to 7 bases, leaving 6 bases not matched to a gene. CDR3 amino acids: CSVSLAGDNEQFF. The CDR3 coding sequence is TGCAGCGTAAGTCTAGCGGGAGATAATGAGCAGTTCTTC.

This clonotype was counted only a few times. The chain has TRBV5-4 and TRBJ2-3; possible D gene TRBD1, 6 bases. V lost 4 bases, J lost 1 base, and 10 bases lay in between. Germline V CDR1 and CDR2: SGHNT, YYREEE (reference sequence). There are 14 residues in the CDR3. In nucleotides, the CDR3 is TGTGCCAGCAGCGACAGACAGGGCACAGATACGCAGTATTTT. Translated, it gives CASSDRQGTDTQYF.

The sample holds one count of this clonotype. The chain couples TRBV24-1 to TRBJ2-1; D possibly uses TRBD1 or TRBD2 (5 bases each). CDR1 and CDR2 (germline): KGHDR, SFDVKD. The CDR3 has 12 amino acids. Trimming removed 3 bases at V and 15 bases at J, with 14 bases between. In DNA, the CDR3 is TGTGCCACCAGTGATATTGCAGGGACCTTGTTCTTC. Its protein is CATSDIAGTLFF.

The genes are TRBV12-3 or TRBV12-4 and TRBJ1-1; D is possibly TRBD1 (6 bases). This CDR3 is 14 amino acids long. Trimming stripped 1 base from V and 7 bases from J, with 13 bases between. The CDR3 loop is CASSLVGQSGEAFF. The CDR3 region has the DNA TGTGCCAGCAGTTTAGTTGGACAGTCGGGTGAAGCTTTCTTT.

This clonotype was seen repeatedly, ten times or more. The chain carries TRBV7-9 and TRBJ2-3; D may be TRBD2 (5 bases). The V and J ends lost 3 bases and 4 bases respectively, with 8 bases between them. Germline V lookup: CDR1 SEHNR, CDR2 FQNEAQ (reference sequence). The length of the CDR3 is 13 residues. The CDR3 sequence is CASSLEVSDTQYF. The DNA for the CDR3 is TGTGCCAGCAGCTTGGAGGTCTCAGATACGCAGTATTTT. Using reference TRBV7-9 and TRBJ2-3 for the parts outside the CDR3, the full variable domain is DTGVSQNPRHKITKRGQNVTFRCDPISEHNRLYWYRQTLGQGPEFLTYFQNEAQLEKSRLLSDRFSAERPKGSFSTLEIQRTEQGDSAMYLCASSLEVSDTQYFGPGTRLTVL.

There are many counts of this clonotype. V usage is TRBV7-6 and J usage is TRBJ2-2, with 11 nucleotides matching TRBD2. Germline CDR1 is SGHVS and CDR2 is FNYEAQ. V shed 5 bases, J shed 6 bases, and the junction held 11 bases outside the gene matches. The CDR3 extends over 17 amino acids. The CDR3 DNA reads TGTGCCAGCAGCCCCCACCCTACTAGCGGGAGTTCCGGGGAGCTGTTTTTT. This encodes CASSPHPTSGSSGELFF.